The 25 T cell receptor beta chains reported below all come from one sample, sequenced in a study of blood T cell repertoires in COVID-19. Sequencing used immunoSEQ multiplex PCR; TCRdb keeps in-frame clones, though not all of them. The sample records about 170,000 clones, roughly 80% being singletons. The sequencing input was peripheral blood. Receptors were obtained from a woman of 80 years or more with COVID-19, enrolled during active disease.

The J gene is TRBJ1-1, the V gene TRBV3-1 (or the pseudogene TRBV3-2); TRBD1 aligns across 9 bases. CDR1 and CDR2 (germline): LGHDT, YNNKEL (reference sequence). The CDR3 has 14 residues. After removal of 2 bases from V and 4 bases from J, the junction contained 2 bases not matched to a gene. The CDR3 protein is CASSQYRGPTEAFF. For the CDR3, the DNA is TGTGCCAGCAGCCAATACAGGGGGCCCACTGAAGCTTTCTTT.

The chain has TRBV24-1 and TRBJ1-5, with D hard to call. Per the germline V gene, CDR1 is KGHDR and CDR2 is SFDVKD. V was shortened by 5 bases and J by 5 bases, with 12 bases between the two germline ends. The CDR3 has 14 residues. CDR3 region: CATSASRIDQPQHF. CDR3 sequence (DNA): TGTGCCACCAGTGCAAGTAGAATTGATCAGCCCCAGCATTTT.

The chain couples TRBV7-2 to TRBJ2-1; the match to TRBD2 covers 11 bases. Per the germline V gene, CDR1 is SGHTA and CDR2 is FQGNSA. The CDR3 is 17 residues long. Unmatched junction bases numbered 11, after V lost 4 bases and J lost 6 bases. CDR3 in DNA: TGTGCCAGCAGCTCTAGCGGGGGGCCGGGGCGGGGCAATGAGCAGTTCTTC. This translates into CASSSSGGPGRGNEQFF.

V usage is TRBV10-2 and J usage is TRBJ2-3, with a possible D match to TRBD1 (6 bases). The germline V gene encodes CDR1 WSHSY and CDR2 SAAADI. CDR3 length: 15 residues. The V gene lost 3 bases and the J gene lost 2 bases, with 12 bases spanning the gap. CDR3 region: CASSELPGDTDTQYF. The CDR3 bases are TGCGCCAGCAGTGAACTCCCAGGGGACACAGATACGCAGTATTTT.

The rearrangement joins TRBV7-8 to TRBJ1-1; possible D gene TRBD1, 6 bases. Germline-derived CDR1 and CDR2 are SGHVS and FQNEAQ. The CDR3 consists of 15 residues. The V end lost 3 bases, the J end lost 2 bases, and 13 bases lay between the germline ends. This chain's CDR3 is CASSFRQGPNTEAFF. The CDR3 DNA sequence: TGTGCCAGCAGCTTCCGTCAGGGGCCAAACACTGAAGCTTTCTTT.

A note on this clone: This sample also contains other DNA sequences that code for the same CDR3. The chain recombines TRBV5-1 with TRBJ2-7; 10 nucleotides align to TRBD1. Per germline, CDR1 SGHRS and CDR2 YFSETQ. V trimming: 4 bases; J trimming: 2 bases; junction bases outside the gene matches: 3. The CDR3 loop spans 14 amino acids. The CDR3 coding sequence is TGCGCCAGCAGCCCCGGGACAGGGGCCTACGAGCAGTACTTC. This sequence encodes CASSPGTGAYEQYF. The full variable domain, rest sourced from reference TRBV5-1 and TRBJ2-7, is KAGVTQTPRYLIKTRGQQVTLSCSPISGHRSVSWYQQTPGQGLQFLFEYFSETQRNKGNFPGRFSGRQFSNSRSEMNVSTLELGDSALYLCASSPGTGAYEQYFGPGTRLTVT.

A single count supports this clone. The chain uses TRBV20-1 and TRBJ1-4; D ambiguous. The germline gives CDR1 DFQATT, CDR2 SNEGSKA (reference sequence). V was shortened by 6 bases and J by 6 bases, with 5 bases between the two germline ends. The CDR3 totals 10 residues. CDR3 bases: TGCAGTGCCAATGATGAAAAACTGTTTTTT. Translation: CSANDEKLFF.

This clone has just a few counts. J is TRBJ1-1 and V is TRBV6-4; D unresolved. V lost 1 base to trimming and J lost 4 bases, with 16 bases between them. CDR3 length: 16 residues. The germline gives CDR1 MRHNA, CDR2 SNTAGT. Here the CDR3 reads CASSDWTCGESTEAFF. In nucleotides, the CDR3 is TGTGCCAGCAGTGACTGGACGTGTGGGGAGAGCACTGAAGCTTTCTTT.

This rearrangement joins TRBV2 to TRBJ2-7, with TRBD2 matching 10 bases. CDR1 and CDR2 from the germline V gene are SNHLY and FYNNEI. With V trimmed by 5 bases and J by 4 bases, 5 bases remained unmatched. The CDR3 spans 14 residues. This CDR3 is CASSSGRAGYEQYF. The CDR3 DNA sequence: TGTGCCAGCAGTAGCGGGAGGGCCGGGTACGAGCAGTACTTC.

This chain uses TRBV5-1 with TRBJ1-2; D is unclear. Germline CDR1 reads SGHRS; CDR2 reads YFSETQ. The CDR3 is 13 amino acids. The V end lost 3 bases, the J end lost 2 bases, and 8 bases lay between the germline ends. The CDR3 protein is CASSSGGNYGYTF. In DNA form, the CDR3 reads TGCGCCAGCAGCTCGGGTGGAAACTATGGCTACACCTTC.

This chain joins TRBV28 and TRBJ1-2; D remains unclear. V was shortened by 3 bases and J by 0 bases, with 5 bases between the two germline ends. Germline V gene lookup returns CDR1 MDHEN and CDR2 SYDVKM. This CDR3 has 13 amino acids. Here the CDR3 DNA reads TGTGCCAGCAGTTTGGGCACTAACTATGGCTACACCTTC. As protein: CASSLGTNYGYTF.

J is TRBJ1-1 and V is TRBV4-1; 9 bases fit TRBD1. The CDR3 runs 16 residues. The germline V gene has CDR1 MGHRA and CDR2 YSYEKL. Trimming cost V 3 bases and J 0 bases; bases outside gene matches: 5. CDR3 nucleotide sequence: TGCGCCAGCAGCCAGGGGACAGGGTATATGAACACTGAAGCTTTCTTT. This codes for CASSQGTGYMNTEAFF.

Here the CDR3 DNA reads TGTGCCAGCCAACGGCAGGGTAATAATGAAAAACTGTTTTTT. Protein sequence: CASQRQGNNEKLFF. V usage is TRBV28 and J usage is TRBJ1-4, with TRBD1 as a possible D gene (5 bases). Germline V gene lookup returns CDR1 MDHEN and CDR2 SYDVKM. The CDR3 consists of 14 residues. Deletions cut 8 bases from V and 4 bases from J, with 14 bases between.

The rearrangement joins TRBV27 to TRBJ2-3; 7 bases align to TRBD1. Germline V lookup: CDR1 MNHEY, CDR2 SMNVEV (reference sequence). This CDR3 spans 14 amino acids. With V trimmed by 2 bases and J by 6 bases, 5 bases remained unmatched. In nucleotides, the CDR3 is TGTGCCAGCAGTTTAGCGACAGGGTTGGATACGCAGTATTTT. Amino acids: CASSLATGLDTQYF.

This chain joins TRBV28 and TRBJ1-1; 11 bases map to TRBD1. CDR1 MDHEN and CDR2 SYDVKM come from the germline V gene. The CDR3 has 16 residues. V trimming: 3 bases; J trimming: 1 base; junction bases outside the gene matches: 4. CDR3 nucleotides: TGTGCCAGCAGTTTTCAAGGACAGGGGGCGAACACTGAAGCTTTCTTT. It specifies CASSFQGQGANTEAFF. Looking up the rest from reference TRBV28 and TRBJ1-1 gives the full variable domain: DVKVTQSSRYLVKRTGEKVFLECVQDMDHENMFWYRQDPGLGLRLIYFSYDVKMKEKGDIPEGYSVSREKKERFSLILESASTNQTSMYLCASSFQGQGANTEAFFGQGTRLTVV.

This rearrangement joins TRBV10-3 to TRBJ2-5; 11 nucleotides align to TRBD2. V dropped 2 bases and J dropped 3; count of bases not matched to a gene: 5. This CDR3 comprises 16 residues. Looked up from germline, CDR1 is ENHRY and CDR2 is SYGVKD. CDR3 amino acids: CAISEPLAGGEETQYF. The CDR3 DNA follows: TGTGCCATCAGTGAGCCCCTAGCGGGAGGTGAAGAGACCCAGTACTTC.

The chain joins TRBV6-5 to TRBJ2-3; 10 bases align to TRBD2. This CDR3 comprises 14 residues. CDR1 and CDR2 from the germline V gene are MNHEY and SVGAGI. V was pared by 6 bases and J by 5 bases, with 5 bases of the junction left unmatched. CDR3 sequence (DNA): TGTGCCAGCAGGCTAGCGGGGGTAAAAGATACGCAGTATTTT. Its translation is CASRLAGVKDTQYF.

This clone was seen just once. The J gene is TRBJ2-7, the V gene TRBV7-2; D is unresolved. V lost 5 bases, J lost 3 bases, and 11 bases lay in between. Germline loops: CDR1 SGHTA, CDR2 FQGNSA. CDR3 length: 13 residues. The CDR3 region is CASSLTPGYEQYF. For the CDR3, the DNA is TGTGCCAGCAGCCTGACCCCGGGCTACGAGCAGTACTTC.

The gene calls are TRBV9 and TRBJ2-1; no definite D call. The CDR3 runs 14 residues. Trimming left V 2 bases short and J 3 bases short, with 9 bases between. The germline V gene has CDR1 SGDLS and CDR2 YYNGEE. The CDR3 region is CASSVLADYNEQFF. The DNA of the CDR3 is TGTGCCAGCAGCGTTCTGGCCGACTACAATGAGCAGTTCTTC.

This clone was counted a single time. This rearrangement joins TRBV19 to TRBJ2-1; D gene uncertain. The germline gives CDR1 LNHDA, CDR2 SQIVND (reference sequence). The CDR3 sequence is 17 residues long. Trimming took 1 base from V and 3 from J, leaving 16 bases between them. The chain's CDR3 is CASSIALHLLSYNEQFF. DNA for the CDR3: TGTGCCAGTAGTATAGCGTTGCATCTTCTAAGCTACAATGAGCAGTTCTTC.

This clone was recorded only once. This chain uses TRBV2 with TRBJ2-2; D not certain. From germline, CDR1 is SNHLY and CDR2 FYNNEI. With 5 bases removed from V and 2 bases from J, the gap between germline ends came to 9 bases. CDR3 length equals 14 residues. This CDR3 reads CASSQTENTGELFF. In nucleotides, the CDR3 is TGTGCCAGCAGTCAAACAGAAAACACCGGGGAGCTGTTTTTT.

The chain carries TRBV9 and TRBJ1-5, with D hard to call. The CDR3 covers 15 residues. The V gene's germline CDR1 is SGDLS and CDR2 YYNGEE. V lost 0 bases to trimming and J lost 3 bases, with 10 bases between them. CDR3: CASSVGPGDNQPQHF. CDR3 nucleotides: TGTGCCAGCAGCGTAGGGCCGGGAGACAATCAGCCCCAGCATTTT.

Here the CDR3 DNA reads TGTGCCAGCAGTCCCGGGACAGGCGCTTACAATGAGCAGTTCTTC. This codes for CASSPGTGAYNEQFF. This rearrangement joins TRBV6-4 to TRBJ2-1; 8 nucleotides match TRBD1. The germline gives CDR1 MRHNA, CDR2 SNTAGT. After removal of 5 bases from V and 4 bases from J, the junction contained 7 bases not matched to a gene. The CDR3 is made up of 15 amino acids.

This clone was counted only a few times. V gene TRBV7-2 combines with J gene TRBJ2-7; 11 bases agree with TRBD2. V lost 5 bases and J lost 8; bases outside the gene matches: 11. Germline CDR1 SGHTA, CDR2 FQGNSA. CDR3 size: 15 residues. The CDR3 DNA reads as TGTGCCAGCAGCCCGCCGGGACTAGCGGCTATCAAGCAGTACTTC. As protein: CASSPPGLAAIKQYF.

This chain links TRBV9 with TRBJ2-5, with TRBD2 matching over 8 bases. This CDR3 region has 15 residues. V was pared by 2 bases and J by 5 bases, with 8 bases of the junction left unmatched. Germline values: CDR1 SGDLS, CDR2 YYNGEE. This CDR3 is CASSVGGGRGETQYF. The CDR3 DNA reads TGTGCCAGCAGCGTGGGCGGGGGGAGAGGGGAGACCCAGTACTTC.